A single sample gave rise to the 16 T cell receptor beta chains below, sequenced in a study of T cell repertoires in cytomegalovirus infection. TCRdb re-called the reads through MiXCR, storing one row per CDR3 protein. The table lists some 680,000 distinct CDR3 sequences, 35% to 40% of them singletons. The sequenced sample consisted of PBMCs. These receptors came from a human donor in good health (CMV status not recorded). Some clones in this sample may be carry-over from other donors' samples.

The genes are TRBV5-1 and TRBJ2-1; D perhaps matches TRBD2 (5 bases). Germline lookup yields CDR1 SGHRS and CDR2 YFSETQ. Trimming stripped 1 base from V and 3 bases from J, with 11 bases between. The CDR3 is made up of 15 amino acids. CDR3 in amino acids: CASSLRAANYNEQFF. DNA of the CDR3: TGCGCCAGCAGCTTGCGAGCGGCTAACTACAATGAGCAGTTCTTC.

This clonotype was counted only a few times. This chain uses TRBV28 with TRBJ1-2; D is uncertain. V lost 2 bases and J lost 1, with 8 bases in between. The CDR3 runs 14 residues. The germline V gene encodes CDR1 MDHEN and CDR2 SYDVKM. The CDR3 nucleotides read TGTGCCAGCAGTTTAGGGCAGGATAACTATGGCTACACCTTC. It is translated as CASSLGQDNYGYTF.

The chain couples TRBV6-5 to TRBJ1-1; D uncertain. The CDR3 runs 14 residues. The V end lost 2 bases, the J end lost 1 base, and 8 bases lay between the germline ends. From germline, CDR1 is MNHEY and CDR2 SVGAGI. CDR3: CASSYGQPNTEAFF. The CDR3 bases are TGTGCCAGCAGTTACGGGCAGCCGAACACTGAAGCTTTCTTT.

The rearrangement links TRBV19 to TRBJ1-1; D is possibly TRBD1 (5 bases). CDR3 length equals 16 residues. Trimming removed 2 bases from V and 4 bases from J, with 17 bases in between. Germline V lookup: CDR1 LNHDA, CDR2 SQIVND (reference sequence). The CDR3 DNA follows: TGTGCCAGTAGTATAAATAGGGGTATGGTCCCCACTGAAGCTTTCTTT. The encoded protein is CASSINRGMVPTEAFF.

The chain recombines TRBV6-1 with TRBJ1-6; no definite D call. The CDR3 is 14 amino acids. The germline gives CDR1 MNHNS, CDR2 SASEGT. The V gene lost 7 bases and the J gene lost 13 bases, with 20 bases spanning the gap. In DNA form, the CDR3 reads TGTGCCAGCATCTTTCTGTCGCAGCGTGGCCCCCTCCACTTT. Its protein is CASIFLSQRGPLHF.

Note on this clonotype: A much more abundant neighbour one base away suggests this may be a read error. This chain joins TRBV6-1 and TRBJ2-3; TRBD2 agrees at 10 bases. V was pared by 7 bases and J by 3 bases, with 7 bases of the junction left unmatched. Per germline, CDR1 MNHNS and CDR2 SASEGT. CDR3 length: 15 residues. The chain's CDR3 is CASMLGTSVTDTQYF. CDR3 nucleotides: TGTGCCAGCATGCTCGGGACTAGCGTGACAGATACGCAGTATTTT.

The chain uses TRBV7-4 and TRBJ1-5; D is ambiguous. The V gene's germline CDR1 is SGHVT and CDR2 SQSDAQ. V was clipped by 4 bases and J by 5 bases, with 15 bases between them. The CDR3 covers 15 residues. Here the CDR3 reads CASSSSKSRDQPQHF. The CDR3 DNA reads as TGTGCCAGCAGCTCTTCTAAATCCAGAGATCAGCCCCAGCATTTT. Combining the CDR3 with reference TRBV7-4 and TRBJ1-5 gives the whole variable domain GAGVSQSPRYKVAKRGRDVALRCDSISGHVTLYWYRQTLGQGSEVLTYSQSDAQRDKSGRPSGRFSAERPERSVSTLKIQRTEQGDSAVYLCASSSSKSRDQPQHFGDGTRLSIL.

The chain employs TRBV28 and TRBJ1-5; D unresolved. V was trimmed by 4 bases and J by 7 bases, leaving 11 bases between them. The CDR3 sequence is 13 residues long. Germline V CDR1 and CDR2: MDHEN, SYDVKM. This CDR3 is CASSYILQQPQHF. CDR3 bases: TGTGCCAGCAGTTATATACTACAGCAGCCCCAGCATTTT.

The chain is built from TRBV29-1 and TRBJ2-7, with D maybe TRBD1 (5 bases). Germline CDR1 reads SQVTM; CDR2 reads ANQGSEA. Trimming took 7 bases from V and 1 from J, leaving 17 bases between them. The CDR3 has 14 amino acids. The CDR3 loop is CSAANRFGSYEQYF. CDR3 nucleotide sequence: TGCAGCGCAGCGAACAGGTTTGGGTCCTACGAGCAGTACTTC.

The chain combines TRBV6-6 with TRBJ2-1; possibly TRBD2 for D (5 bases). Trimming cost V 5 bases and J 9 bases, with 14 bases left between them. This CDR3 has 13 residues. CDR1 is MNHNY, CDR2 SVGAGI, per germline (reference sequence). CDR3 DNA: TGTGCCAGCAGTGACCGAACGGACTCTGAGCAGTTCTTC. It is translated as CASSDRTDSEQFF.

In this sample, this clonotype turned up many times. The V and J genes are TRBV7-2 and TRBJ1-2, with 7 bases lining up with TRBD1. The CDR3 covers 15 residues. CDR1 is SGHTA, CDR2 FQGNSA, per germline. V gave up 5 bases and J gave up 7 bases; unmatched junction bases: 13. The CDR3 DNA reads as TGTGCCAGCAGCCTGGGACAGCCACCCCTAGCTGGCTACACCTTC. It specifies CASSLGQPPLAGYTF.

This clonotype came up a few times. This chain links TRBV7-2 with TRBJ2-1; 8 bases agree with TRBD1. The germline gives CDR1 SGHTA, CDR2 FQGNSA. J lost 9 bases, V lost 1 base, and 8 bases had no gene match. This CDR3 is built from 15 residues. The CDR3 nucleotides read TGTGCCAGCAGCTTAGGAGGACAGGGTCGGGGTGAGCAGTTCTTC. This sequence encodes CASSLGGQGRGEQFF.

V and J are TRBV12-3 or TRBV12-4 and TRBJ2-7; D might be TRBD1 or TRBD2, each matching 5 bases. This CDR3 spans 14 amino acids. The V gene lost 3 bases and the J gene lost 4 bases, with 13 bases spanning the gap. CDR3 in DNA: TGTGCCAGCAGTTTCGCAGGGACGGGGTACGAGCAGTACTTC. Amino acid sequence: CASSFAGTGYEQYF.

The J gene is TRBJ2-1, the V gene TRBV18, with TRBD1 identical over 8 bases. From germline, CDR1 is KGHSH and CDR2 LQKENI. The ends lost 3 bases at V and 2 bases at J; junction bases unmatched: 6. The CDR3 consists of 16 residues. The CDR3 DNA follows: TGTGCCAGCTCACCCGGATCACAGGGGGCCTACAATGAGCAGTTCTTC. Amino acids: CASSPGSQGAYNEQFF.

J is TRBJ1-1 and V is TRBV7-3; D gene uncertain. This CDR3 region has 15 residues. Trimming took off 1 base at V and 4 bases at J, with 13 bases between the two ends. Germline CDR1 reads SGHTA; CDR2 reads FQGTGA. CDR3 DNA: TGTGCCAGCAGCTTAAGTTCTAGGGCGGGCACTGAAGCTTTCTTT. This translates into CASSLSSRAGTEAFF.

The CDR3 DNA is TGTGCCAGCAGTTTATCGCATCAGCGAGCTCGGTACTTC. Its translation is CASSLSHQRARYF. V and J are TRBV27 and TRBJ2-4, with D unresolved. Germline CDR1 reads MNHEY; CDR2 reads SMNVEV (reference sequence). V was trimmed by 0 bases and J by 15 bases, leaving 15 bases between them. The CDR3 is 13 amino acids.